This TCR beta chain was identified during a study of regulatory T cells in long-lasting Graves disease. The study's findings and limits: New patients shared fewer public clonotypes (about 1,000) than persistent patients did (approximately 2,700). Possibly, accuracy suffered from the small sample size.

Libraries of TCR beta came from iRepertoire HTBI primers plus Arm-PCR of CDR3 regions. TCRdb reprocessed the multiplex PCR reads via MiXCR and lists one record per CDR3 protein. The sample lists hundreds of thousands of distinct CDR3 sequences, roughly 13% occurring once. Regarding time point: newly diagnosed GD, antithyroid drugs for less than 3 months. Extracted RNA from PBMCs served as the source of the TCR library. Worth noting for this clonotype: What it binds is unknown.

CDR1 is ENHRY and CDR2 is SYGVKD in the germline V gene. Trimming removed 2 bases from V and 1 base from J; junction bases left unmatched: 5. The CDR3 is made up of 16 amino acids. This sample also belongs to another study, concerning T cells in Graves' hyperthyroidism and ophthalmopathy. That report notes: A set of HTBI primers served as the primers for a first-round RT-PCR of the TCR CDR3.

The sequence was collected from a man between 25 and 39 years old with Graves disease. The genes are TRBV10-3 and TRBJ2-3, with 8 bases fitting TRBD1. Sample: peripheral blood mononuclear cells (PBMCs), taken at new diagnosis, from a patient treated with antithyroid drugs. The CDR3, as DNA: TGTGCCATCAGTGAGAGGGGGACAGGAGGCACAGATACGCAGTATTTT. This sequence encodes CAISERGTGGTDTQYF.